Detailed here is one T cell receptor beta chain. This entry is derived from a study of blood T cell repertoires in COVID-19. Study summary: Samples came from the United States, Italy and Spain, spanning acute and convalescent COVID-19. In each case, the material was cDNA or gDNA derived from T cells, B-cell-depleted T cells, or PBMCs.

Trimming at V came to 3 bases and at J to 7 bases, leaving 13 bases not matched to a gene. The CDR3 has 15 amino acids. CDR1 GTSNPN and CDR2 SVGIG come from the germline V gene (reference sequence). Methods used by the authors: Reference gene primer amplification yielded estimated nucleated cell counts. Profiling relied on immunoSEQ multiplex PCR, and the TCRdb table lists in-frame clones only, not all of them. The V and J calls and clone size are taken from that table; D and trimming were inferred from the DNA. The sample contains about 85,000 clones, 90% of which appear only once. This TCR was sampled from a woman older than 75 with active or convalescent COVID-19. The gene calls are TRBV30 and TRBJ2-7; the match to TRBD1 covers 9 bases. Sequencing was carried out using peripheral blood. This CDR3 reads CAWSKSFTGGGEQYF. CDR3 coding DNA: TGTGCCTGGAGCAAGTCTTTTACAGGGGGCGGGGAGCAGTACTTC. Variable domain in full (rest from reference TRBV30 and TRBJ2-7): SQTIHQWPATLVQPVGSPLSLECTVEGTSNPNLYWYRQAAGRGLQLLFYSVGIGQISSEVPQNLSASRPQDRQFILSSKKLLLSDSGFYLCAWSKSFTGGGEQYFGPGTRLTVT.